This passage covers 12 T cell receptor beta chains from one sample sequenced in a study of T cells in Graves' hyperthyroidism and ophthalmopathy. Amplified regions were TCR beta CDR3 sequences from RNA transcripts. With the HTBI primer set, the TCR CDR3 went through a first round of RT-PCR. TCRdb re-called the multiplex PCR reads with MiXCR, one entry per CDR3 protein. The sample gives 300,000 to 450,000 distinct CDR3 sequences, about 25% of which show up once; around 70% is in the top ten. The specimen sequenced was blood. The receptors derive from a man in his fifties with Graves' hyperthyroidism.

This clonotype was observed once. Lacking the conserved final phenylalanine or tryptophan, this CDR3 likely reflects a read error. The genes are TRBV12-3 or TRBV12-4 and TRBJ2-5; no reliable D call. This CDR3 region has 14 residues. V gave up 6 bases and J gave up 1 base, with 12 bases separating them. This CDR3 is CASSSAQPQETQYL. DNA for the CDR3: TGTGCCAGCAGCAGTGCGCAGCCCCAAGAGACCCAGTACCTC.

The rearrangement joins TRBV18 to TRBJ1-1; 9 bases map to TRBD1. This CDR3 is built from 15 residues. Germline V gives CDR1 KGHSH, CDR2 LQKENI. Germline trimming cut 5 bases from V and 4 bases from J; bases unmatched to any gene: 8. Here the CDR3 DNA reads TGTGCCAGCTCATCATCACAGGGGGCTGGCACTGAAGCTTTCTTT. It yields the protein CASSSSQGAGTEAFF.

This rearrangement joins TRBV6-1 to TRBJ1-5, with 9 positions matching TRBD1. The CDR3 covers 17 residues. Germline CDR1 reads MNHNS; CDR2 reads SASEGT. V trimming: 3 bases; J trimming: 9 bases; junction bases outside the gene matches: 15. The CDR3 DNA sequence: TGTGCCAGCAGTGACAGGGGGGACAGGGAAGCTTTTAGGCCCCAGCATTTT. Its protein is CASSDRGDREAFRPQHF.

The CDR3 region is CASQSPVAGGRDTQYF. The DNA for the CDR3 is TGTGCCAGCCAAAGTCCGGTAGCGGGAGGTAGGGATACGCAGTATTTT. V is TRBV6-1 and J is TRBJ2-3, with 10 positions matching TRBD2. This CDR3 is built from 16 residues. Trimming cost V 8 bases and J 6 bases; bases outside gene matches: 14. Germline CDR1 MNHNS, CDR2 SASEGT.

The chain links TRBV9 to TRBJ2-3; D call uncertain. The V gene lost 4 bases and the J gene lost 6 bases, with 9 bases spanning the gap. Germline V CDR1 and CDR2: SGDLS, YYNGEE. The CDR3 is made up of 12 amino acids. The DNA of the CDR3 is TGTGCCAGCAGCCCACGCAGGGATACGCAGTATTTT. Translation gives CASSPRRDTQYF.

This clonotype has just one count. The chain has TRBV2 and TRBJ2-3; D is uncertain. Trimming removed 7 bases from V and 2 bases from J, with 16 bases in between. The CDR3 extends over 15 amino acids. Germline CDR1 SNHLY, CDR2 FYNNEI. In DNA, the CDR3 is TGTGCCAGCAACGAGGACGCTTATCCCACAGATACGCAGTATTTT. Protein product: CASNEDAYPTDTQYF.

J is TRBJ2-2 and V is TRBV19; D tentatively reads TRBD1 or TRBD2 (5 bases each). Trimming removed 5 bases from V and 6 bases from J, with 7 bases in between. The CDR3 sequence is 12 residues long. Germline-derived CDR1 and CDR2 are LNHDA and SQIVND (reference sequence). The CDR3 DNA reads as TGTGCCAGTAGTGTGGGGGCCGGGGAGCTGTTTTTT. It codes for CASSVGAGELFF.

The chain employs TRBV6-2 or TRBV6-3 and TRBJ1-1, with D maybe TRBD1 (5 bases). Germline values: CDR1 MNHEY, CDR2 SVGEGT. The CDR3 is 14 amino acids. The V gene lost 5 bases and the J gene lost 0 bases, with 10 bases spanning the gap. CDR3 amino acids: CASSVQVMNTEAFF. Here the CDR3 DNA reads TGTGCCAGCAGTGTACAGGTGATGAACACTGAAGCTTTCTTT.

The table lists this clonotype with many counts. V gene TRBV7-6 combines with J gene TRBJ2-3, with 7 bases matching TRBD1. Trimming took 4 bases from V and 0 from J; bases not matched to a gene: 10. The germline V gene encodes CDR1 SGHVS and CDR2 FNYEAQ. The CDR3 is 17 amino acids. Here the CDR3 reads CASSSPEGAGSTDTQYF. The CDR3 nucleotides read TGTGCCAGCAGCTCTCCTGAGGGGGCAGGGAGCACAGATACGCAGTATTTT.

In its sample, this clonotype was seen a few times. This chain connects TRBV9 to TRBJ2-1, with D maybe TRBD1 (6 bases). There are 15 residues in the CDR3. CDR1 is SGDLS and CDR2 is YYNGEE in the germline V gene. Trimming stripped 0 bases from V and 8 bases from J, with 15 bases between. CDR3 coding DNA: TGTGCCAGCAGCGTAGCCGGGACACCTACGGATGAGCAGTTCTTC. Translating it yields CASSVAGTPTDEQFF.

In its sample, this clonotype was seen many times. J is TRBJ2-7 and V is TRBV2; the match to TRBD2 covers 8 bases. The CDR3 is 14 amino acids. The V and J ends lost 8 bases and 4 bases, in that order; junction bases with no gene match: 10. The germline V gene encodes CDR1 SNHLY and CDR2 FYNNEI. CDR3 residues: CASGPQSGSYEQYF. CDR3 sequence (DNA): TGTGCCAGCGGTCCTCAGAGCGGGAGTTACGAGCAGTACTTC.

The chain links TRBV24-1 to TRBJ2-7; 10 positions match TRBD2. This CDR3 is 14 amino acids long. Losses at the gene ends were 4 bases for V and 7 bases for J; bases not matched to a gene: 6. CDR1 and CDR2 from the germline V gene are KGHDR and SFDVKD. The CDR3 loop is CATSESGRALEQYF. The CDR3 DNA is TGTGCCACCAGTGAGAGCGGGAGGGCGTTGGAGCAGTACTTC.